Presented here are 24 T cell receptor beta chains from one specimen sequenced in a study of blood T cells in healthy people across ages. The authors ran a second PCR of about 6 to 11 cycles using a sample-barcoded 5' primer and a J-beta primer mix. One entry per CDR3 protein, called by TCRdb with MiXCR from the 5' RACE reads. The sample lists 790,000 or so distinct CDR3 sequences; more than 35% were seen once. Specimen: blood. These receptors originate from an older man in good health.

This clonotype was seen many times. The DNA for the CDR3 is TGCAGTGCAGGGGGGACTAGCAGCTTCCCAGATACGCAGTATTTT. This gives the protein CSAGGTSSFPDTQYF. The chain links TRBV20-1 to TRBJ2-3, with 9 nucleotides matching TRBD2. CDR3 length equals 15 residues. V shed 6 bases, J shed 4 bases, and the junction held 11 bases outside the gene matches. The V gene's germline CDR1 is DFQATT and CDR2 SNEGSKA (reference sequence).

The rearrangement links TRBV2 to TRBJ2-5; TRBD2 might be the D (5 bases). There are 14 residues in the CDR3. Germline values: CDR1 SNHLY, CDR2 FYNNEI. The V gene lost 6 bases and the J gene lost 4 bases, with 15 bases spanning the gap. Written as DNA, the CDR3 is TGTGCCAGCAGGGATACTAGATCCGGAGAGACCCAGTACTTC. Its translation is CASRDTRSGETQYF.

V and J are TRBV7-3 and TRBJ2-1; D is undetermined. CDR3 length equals 16 residues. V was pared by 1 base and J by 2 bases, with 12 bases between. CDR1 and CDR2 from the germline V gene are SGHTA and FQGTGA. Here the CDR3 reads CASSLKVELTYNEQFF. The DNA of the CDR3 is TGTGCCAGCAGCTTAAAAGTCGAGTTAACCTACAATGAGCAGTTCTTC.

The rearrangement links TRBV3-1 to TRBJ2-1; no firm D call. Trimming shortened V by 4 bases and J by 9 bases, and 16 bases separated the two germline ends. The CDR3 is 14 residues long. Germline loops: CDR1 LGHDT, CDR2 YNNKEL (reference sequence). The CDR3 loop reads CASSRNQLQSEQFF. DNA for the CDR3: TGTGCCAGCAGCCGGAATCAATTGCAGAGTGAGCAGTTCTTC.

This clonotype was seen a few times. This chain joins TRBV9 and TRBJ2-1, with TRBD2 matching 8 bases. Germline V lookup: CDR1 SGDLS, CDR2 YYNGEE. The CDR3 has 15 amino acids. The V segment lost 1 base and the J segment 5 bases; nucleotides outside the gene matches: 5. The CDR3 spells CASSVSGRFDNEQFF. For the CDR3, the DNA is TGTGCCAGCAGCGTAAGCGGGAGATTCGACAATGAGCAGTTCTTC.

As for this clonotype: Since a much larger clone is just one base distant, this may be a read error. CDR3 coding DNA: TGTGCCACCGGCATACAGGGGGGTGTGGAGACCCAGTACTTC. Residues: CATGIQGGVETQYF. The genes are TRBV15 and TRBJ2-5; 8 bases align to TRBD1. In germline, CDR1 is LNHNV, CDR2 YYDKDF (reference sequence). This CDR3 contains 14 residues. The V gene end was trimmed by 8 bases and the J gene end by 5 bases; junction bases not matched to a gene: 10.

The chain is built from TRBV4-1 and TRBJ2-1; TRBD2 aligns across 9 bases. The trim removed 3 bases at V and 1 base at J, leaving 7 bases unmatched. CDR3 length: 17 residues. CDR1 and CDR2 (germline): MGHRA, YSYEKL. CDR3 DNA: TGCGCCAGCAGCCACATCCCTAGCGGGGCTTCCTACAATGAGCAGTTCTTC. It specifies CASSHIPSGASYNEQFF.

This clonotype was observed a handful of times. This chain links TRBV9 with TRBJ2-7; TRBD2 is a possible D gene (6 bases). The germline V gene encodes CDR1 SGDLS and CDR2 YYNGEE. V gave up 6 bases and J gave up 0 bases, with 13 bases separating them. The CDR3 runs 14 residues. The CDR3 loop reads CASTHGGSSYEQYF. For the CDR3, the DNA is TGTGCCAGCACCCACGGGGGTTCCTCCTACGAGCAGTACTTC.

The gene calls are TRBV7-2 and TRBJ1-2; D is undetermined. Germline CDR1 SGHTA, CDR2 FQGNSA. The V and J ends lost 2 bases and 8 bases respectively, with 12 bases between them. The length of the CDR3 is 13 residues. CDR3 loop: CASSLSEAMGYTF. The DNA for the CDR3 is TGTGCCAGCAGCTTATCCGAAGCAATGGGCTACACCTTC.

The rearrangement links TRBV4-2 to TRBJ2-3; the D gene is possibly TRBD2 (6 bases). Trimming removed 0 bases from V and 5 bases from J, with 18 bases in between. The CDR3 has 17 amino acids. Germline V CDR1 and CDR2: LGHNA, YNFKEQ. CDR3 bases: TGTGCCAGCAGCCAAGATTGGGTGTTAACAGCGGGAGATACGCAGTATTTT. It codes for CASSQDWVLTAGDTQYF.

The chain carries TRBV5-6 and TRBJ2-1; D call uncertain. The CDR3 is made up of 17 amino acids. The V end was cut by 3 bases, the J end by 2 bases, with 18 bases between. The germline V gene has CDR1 SGHDT and CDR2 YYEEEE. The CDR3 loop is CASSSGIDPWAYNEQFF. The CDR3 coding sequence is TGTGCCAGCAGCTCAGGAATAGACCCATGGGCCTACAATGAGCAGTTCTTC.

The genes are TRBV20-1 and TRBJ2-4, with 7 bases lining up with TRBD1. The better agreement between TRBJ2-7 and the DNA end casts doubt on the J call. The length of the CDR3 is 13 residues. Per germline, CDR1 DFQATT and CDR2 SNEGSKA (reference sequence). CDR3 nucleotide sequence: TGCAGTGCTTCAGGGACAGCCTCCTACGAGCAGTACTTC. Translation: CSASGTASYEQYF.

This rearrangement joins TRBV2 to TRBJ2-1; D might be TRBD1 or TRBD2, each matching 6 bases. Germline V gene data show CDR1 as SNHLY and CDR2 as FYNNEI. V gave up 10 bases and J gave up 10 bases, with 14 bases separating them. The CDR3 is made up of 11 amino acids. CDR3 nucleotides: TGTGCCACTCCGTGGGGGGCCGAGCAGTTCTTC. Protein sequence: CATPWGAEQFF.

The chain links TRBV7-2 to TRBJ1-4; 12 bases match TRBD1. This CDR3 comprises 14 residues. Germline lookup yields CDR1 SGHTA and CDR2 FQGNSA. V trimming: 4 bases; J trimming: 8 bases; junction bases outside the gene matches: 2. The chain's CDR3 is CASSWDRGPEKLFF. The DNA of the CDR3 is TGTGCCAGCAGCTGGGACAGGGGGCCGGAAAAACTGTTTTTT.

This clonotype has only a few counts. J is TRBJ2-1 and V is TRBV15, with a weak D call TRBD2 (5 bases). From germline, CDR1 is LNHNV and CDR2 YYDKDF (reference sequence). The ends were cut back, 0 bases at V and 2 bases at J, with 11 bases in the middle. CDR3 length: 16 residues. Here the CDR3 reads CATSRDKSGPYNEQFF. The CDR3 coding sequence is TGTGCCACCAGCAGAGACAAGAGCGGCCCCTACAATGAGCAGTTCTTC.

The V call is TRBV20-1, the J call TRBJ2-7, with TRBD2 matching over 8 bases. The CDR3 sequence is 14 residues long. V shed 3 bases, J shed 7 bases, and the junction held 11 bases outside the gene matches. CDR1 is DFQATT and CDR2 is SNEGSKA in the germline V gene (reference sequence). CDR3 in DNA: TGCAGTGCTAGTTCACTAGCGGACTACAATGAGCAGTACTTC. It codes for CSASSLADYNEQYF.

In its sample, this clonotype was seen a few times. The V and J genes are TRBV7-8 and TRBJ2-7, with D maybe TRBD2 (5 bases). Germline-derived CDR1 and CDR2 are SGHVS and FQNEAQ. V lost 3 bases to trimming and J lost 6 bases, with 9 bases between them. The CDR3 is 12 amino acids. The CDR3 DNA is TGTGCCAGCAGCTTTCTAGAGGGCGAGCAGTACTTC. This gives the protein CASSFLEGEQYF. Looking up the rest from reference TRBV7-8 and TRBJ2-7 gives the full variable domain: GAGVSQSPRYKVAKRGQDVALRCDPISGHVSLFWYQQALGQGPEFLTYFQNEAQLDKSGLPSDRFFAERPEGSVSTLKIQRTQQEDSAVYLCASSFLEGEQYFGPGTRLTVT.

This clonotype occurred many times. Being one base from a much bigger clone, this may be a read error. This chain uses TRBV7-2 with TRBJ2-3; 7 nucleotides agree with TRBD2. The CDR3 spans 14 residues. Trimming cost V 5 bases and J 4 bases; bases outside gene matches: 6. CDR1 SGHTA and CDR2 FQGNSA come from the germline V gene. The CDR3 loop reads CASSPGLVPDTQYF. CDR3 in DNA: TGTGCCAGCAGCCCTGGACTAGTTCCAGATACGCAGTATTTT.

In its sample, this clonotype was seen a few times. The CDR3 is CASRHPSYNEQFF. CDR3 bases: TGTGCCAGCAGACACCCCTCGTACAATGAGCAGTTCTTC. This rearrangement joins TRBV6-2 or TRBV6-3 to TRBJ2-1; D is unresolved. Germline V gene data show CDR1 as MNHEY and CDR2 as SVGEGT. This CDR3 contains 13 residues. V lost 6 bases to trimming and J lost 4 bases, with 10 bases between them.

The chain employs TRBV5-6 and TRBJ1-5; 7 nucleotides line up with TRBD1. The CDR3 contains 16 residues. Unmatched junction bases numbered 10, after V lost 4 bases and J lost 3 bases. Looked up from germline, CDR1 is SGHDT and CDR2 is YYEEEE. CDR3 sequence reads: CASSPAGGGYNQPQHF. DNA for the CDR3: TGTGCCAGCAGCCCGGCAGGGGGTGGTTACAATCAGCCCCAGCATTTT.

This rearrangement joins TRBV7-2 to TRBJ2-1; D is perhaps TRBD2 (6 bases). Deletions cut 2 bases from V and 7 bases from J, with 15 bases between. This CDR3 region has 15 residues. Germline loops: CDR1 SGHTA, CDR2 FQGNSA. The CDR3 sequence is CASSLRDWDRNEQFF. The CDR3 DNA reads TGTGCCAGCAGCTTAAGGGACTGGGATAGGAATGAGCAGTTCTTC.

In the case of this clonotype: A much larger clone differs from this one at a single base, so this may be a read error. The CDR3 region is CSAGLAGFNEQYF. The CDR3, as DNA: TGCAGCGCCGGACTAGCGGGTTTCAATGAGCAGTACTTC. The V gene is TRBV29-1, the J gene TRBJ2-1; 11 positions match TRBD2. Judging by the DNA end, TRBJ2-7 fits better; the J call may be wrong. Germline values: CDR1 SQVTM, CDR2 ANQGSEA. The CDR3 length is 13 residues.

The V call is TRBV12-3 or TRBV12-4, the J call TRBJ2-3; no firm D call. The CDR3 runs 13 residues. V was clipped by 6 bases and J by 2 bases, with 9 bases between them. The CDR3 nucleotides are TGTGCCAGCAGCCCGTCGACCACAGATACGCAGTATTTT. Translation gives CASSPSTTDTQYF.

This clonotype occurred many times. The chain combines TRBV4-1 with TRBJ2-3; no definite D call. Germline V gene lookup returns CDR1 MGHRA and CDR2 YSYEKL. The CDR3 runs 17 residues. V lost 1 base, J lost 5 bases, and 19 bases lay in between. CDR3 nucleotide sequence: TGCGCCAGCAGCCAAGTGAGGACCGATGAGAGAGGAGATACGCAGTATTTT. Protein product: CASSQVRTDERGDTQYF.